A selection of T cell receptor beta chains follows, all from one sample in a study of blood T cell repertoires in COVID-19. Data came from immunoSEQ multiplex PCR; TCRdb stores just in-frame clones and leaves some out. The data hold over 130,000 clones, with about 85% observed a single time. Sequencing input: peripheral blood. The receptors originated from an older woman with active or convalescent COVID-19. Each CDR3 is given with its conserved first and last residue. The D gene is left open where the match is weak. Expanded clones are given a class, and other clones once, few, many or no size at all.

CDR3 protein: CASSRMAGHALSEAFF
CDR3 DNA: TGTGCCAGCAGCCGTATGGCCGGACATGCCCTTTCTGAAGCTTTCTTT
clone size: -
V gene: TRBV11-2
D gene: -
J gene: TRBJ1-1

CDR3 protein: CASSLRSSGELFF
CDR3 DNA: TGTGCCAGCAGCTTACGTAGTTCCGGGGAGCTGTTTTTT
clone size: -
V gene: TRBV7-2
D gene: -
J gene: TRBJ2-2

CDR3 protein: CATAGTGDQETQYF
CDR3 DNA: TGTGCCACCGCCGGGACAGGGGACCAAGAGACCCAGTACTTC
clone size: -
V gene: TRBV10-3
D gene: TRBD1
J gene: TRBJ2-5

CDR3 protein: CASSSGQGNNYGYTF
CDR3 DNA: TGTGCCAGCAGCTCAGGACAGGGCAACAACTATGGCTACACCTTC
clone size: -
V gene: TRBV7-2
D gene: TRBD1
J gene: TRBJ1-2

CDR3 protein: CASTPRGFSYTF
CDR3 DNA: TGTGCCAGCACCCCGAGGGGGTTCAGCTACACCTTC
clone size: -
V gene: TRBV6-5
D gene: -
J gene: TRBJ1-2

CDR3 protein: CASSQGRGRIYGYTF
CDR3 DNA: TGCGCCAGCAGCCAAGGTCGGGGAAGGATCTATGGCTACACCTTC
clone size: -
V gene: TRBV4-3
D gene: -
J gene: TRBJ1-2

CDR3 protein: CASSSRTGGVGEQYF
CDR3 DNA: TGTGCCAGCAGCTCCCGGACAGGGGGAGTAGGAGAGCAGTACTTC
clone size: few
V gene: TRBV5-4
D gene: TRBD1
J gene: TRBJ2-7

CDR3 protein: CASTVDSSSYGYTF
CDR3 DNA: TGTGCCAGCACCGTGGACAGCTCCAGCTATGGCTACACCTTC
clone size: once
V gene: TRBV2
D gene: -
J gene: TRBJ1-2

CDR3 protein: CASSRDRDYGYTF
CDR3 DNA: TGTGCCAGTTCCCGGGACAGGGATTATGGCTACACCTTC
clone size: -
V gene: TRBV19
D gene: TRBD1
J gene: TRBJ1-2

CDR3 protein: CASSLGPGAWTNYGYTF
CDR3 DNA: TGTGCCAGCAGCTTAGGTCCAGGGGCGTGGACTAACTATGGCTACACCTTC
clone size: -
V gene: TRBV11-2
D gene: -
J gene: TRBJ1-2

CDR3 protein: CASSSPGNTEAFF
CDR3 DNA: TGTGCCAGCAGCTCACCAGGGAACACTGAAGCTTTCTTT
clone size: -
V gene: TRBV5-5
D gene: -
J gene: TRBJ1-1

CDR3 protein: CASSYTSGGPPIF
CDR3 DNA: TGTGCCAGCAGTTATACTAGCGGGGGGCCGCCTATCTTC
clone size: -
V gene: TRBV6-2/TRBV6-3
D gene: TRBD2
J gene: TRBJ2-1

CDR3 protein: CASSPGGGAGTDTQYF
CDR3 DNA: TGTGCCAGCAGCCCCGGCGGGGGGGCCGGGACAGATACGCAGTATTTT
clone size: -
V gene: TRBV5-8
D gene: TRBD2
J gene: TRBJ2-3

CDR3 protein: CASSPGDGGLNQPQHF
CDR3 DNA: TGTGCCAGTAGTCCGGGGGACGGGGGACTCAATCAGCCCCAGCATTTT
clone size: -
V gene: TRBV19
D gene: -
J gene: TRBJ1-5

CDR3 protein: CASSSLVPGAQMSGYTF
CDR3 DNA: TGTGCCAGCAGCTCTCTGGTCCCAGGGGCCCAGATGTCCGGCTACACCTTC
clone size: -
V gene: TRBV13
D gene: -
J gene: TRBJ1-2

CDR3 protein: CASSLVGSPETQYF
CDR3 DNA: TGTGCCAGCAGCTTAGTTGGCAGTCCAGAGACCCAGTACTTC
clone size: -
V gene: TRBV11-2
D gene: -
J gene: TRBJ2-5

CDR3 protein: CASSPFGGRDGYEQYF
CDR3 DNA: TGTGCCAGCAGCCCGTTTGGGGGCAGGGATGGGTACGAGCAGTACTTC
clone size: -
V gene: TRBV3-1/TRBV3-2
D gene: -
J gene: TRBJ2-7

CDR3 protein: CASGRTGTATEAFF
CDR3 DNA: TGTGCTAGTGGTAGAACCGGGACAGCAACCGAAGCTTTCTTT
clone size: -
V gene: TRBV12-5
D gene: TRBD1
J gene: TRBJ1-1

CDR3 protein: CASSYSSGGGAGELFF
CDR3 DNA: TGTGCCAGCAGTTACTCGAGCGGGGGCGGTGCCGGGGAGCTGTTTTTT
clone size: -
V gene: TRBV6-5
D gene: TRBD2
J gene: TRBJ2-2

CDR3 protein: CASSETSNSPLHF
CDR3 DNA: TGTGCCAGCAGTGAAACATCTAATTCACCCCTCCACTTT
clone size: -
V gene: TRBV25-1
D gene: -
J gene: TRBJ1-6

CDR3 protein: CASSPGTGVPNQPQHF
CDR3 DNA: TGTGCCAGCAGCCCCGGGACAGGGGTTCCGAATCAGCCCCAGCATTTT
clone size: -
V gene: TRBV7-2
D gene: TRBD1
J gene: TRBJ1-5

CDR3 protein: CASSRGNQPQHF
CDR3 DNA: TGTGCCAGCAGTAGGGGAAATCAGCCCCAGCATTTT
clone size: -
V gene: TRBV6-5
D gene: -
J gene: TRBJ1-5

CDR3 protein: CASSPGTSGAGELFF
CDR3 DNA: TGTGCCAGCAGCCCGGGGACTAGCGGGGCCGGGGAGCTGTTTTTT
clone size: few
V gene: TRBV7-9
D gene: TRBD2
J gene: TRBJ2-2

CDR3 protein: CASSFPAGELFF
CDR3 DNA: TGTGCCAGCAGCTTCCCAGCCGGGGAGCTGTTTTTT
clone size: -
V gene: TRBV7-9
D gene: -
J gene: TRBJ2-2

CDR3 protein: CASSPPGSGYNEQFF
CDR3 DNA: TGTGCCAGCTCACCACCGGGCTCAGGGTACAATGAGCAGTTCTTC
clone size: -
V gene: TRBV18
D gene: -
J gene: TRBJ2-1

CDR3 protein: CASSRRTQTDLSTGELFF
CDR3 DNA: TGTGCCAGCAGCCGGCGGACTCAGACGGATTTATCCACCGGGGAGCTGTTTTTT
clone size: -
V gene: TRBV7-2
D gene: -
J gene: TRBJ2-2

CDR3 protein: CSVEPTGYYGYTF
CDR3 DNA: TGCAGCGTTGAGCCCACAGGATACTATGGCTACACCTTC
clone size: -
V gene: TRBV29-1
D gene: -
J gene: TRBJ1-2

CDR3 protein: CASSGGQSNQPQHF
CDR3 DNA: TGTGCCAGCAGCGGGGGACAAAGCAATCAGCCCCAGCATTTT
clone size: -
V gene: TRBV9
D gene: -
J gene: TRBJ1-5

CDR3 protein: CAWSVEGVDEQYF
CDR3 DNA: TGTGCCTGGAGTGTAGAAGGGGTGGACGAGCAGTACTTC
clone size: -
V gene: TRBV30
D gene: -
J gene: TRBJ2-7

CDR3 protein: CASRITGSQETQYF
CDR3 DNA: TGTGCCAGCAGGATAACGGGATCCCAAGAGACCCAGTACTTC
clone size: -
V gene: TRBV7-2
D gene: -
J gene: TRBJ2-5

CDR3 protein: CASSAGGGVDTQYF
CDR3 DNA: TGTGCCAGCAGTGCGGGGGGCGGGGTGGATACGCAGTATTTT
clone size: once
V gene: TRBV2
D gene: -
J gene: TRBJ2-3

CDR3 protein: CASSTDYTGTGELFF
CDR3 DNA: TGTGCCAGCAGCACCGATTATACCGGCACCGGGGAGCTGTTTTTT
clone size: -
V gene: TRBV5-8
D gene: -
J gene: TRBJ2-2

CDR3 protein: CASSLNSIDSITNYGYTF
CDR3 DNA: TGTGCCAGCTCGCTAAATTCCATCGACAGCATCACTAACTATGGCTACACCTTC
clone size: -
V gene: TRBV18
D gene: -
J gene: TRBJ1-2

CDR3 protein: CASSIPGLGETQYF
CDR3 DNA: TGTGCCAGTAGTATACCGGGACTAGGAGAGACCCAGTACTTC
clone size: few
V gene: TRBV19
D gene: TRBD2
J gene: TRBJ2-5

CDR3 protein: CSVVTGGNYEQYF
CDR3 DNA: TGCAGCGTTGTCACAGGGGGGAACTACGAGCAGTACTTC
clone size: -
V gene: TRBV29-1
D gene: TRBD1
J gene: TRBJ2-7

CDR3 protein: CASSEQGPGEQFF
CDR3 DNA: TGCGCCAGCAGTGAACAGGGGCCCGGTGAGCAGTTCTTC
clone size: -
V gene: TRBV10-2
D gene: TRBD1
J gene: TRBJ2-1

CDR3 protein: CASSRTGVGTEAFF
CDR3 DNA: TGTGCCAGCAGCAGGACAGGGGTGGGCACTGAAGCTTTCTTT
clone size: -
V gene: TRBV7-8
D gene: TRBD1
J gene: TRBJ1-1

CDR3 protein: CASSYGTAETQYF
CDR3 DNA: TGTGCCAGCAGCTATGGGACAGCGGAGACCCAGTACTTC
clone size: few
V gene: TRBV6-2/TRBV6-3
D gene: TRBD1
J gene: TRBJ2-5

CDR3 protein: CASSPSFGTGVLGYTF
CDR3 DNA: TGTGCCAGCTCACCCTCCTTTGGGACAGGAGTTCTCGGCTACACCTTC
clone size: -
V gene: TRBV18
D gene: TRBD1
J gene: TRBJ1-2

CDR3 protein: CASSQDRTGEFGYTF
CDR3 DNA: TGCGCCAGCAGCCAAGATCGAACAGGGGAGTTTGGCTACACCTTC
clone size: -
V gene: TRBV4-3
D gene: TRBD1
J gene: TRBJ1-2